Listed below are T cell receptor beta chains from one sample, sequenced in a study of cytomegalovirus exposure and HLA in healthy donors. Clones were sequenced by immunoSEQ multiplex PCR, and TCRdb holds only the in-frame ones, with some missing. This sample has about 130,000 clones, with 65% to 90% found just once. The sequencing sample was made of PBMCs. These receptors were taken from a man between 50 and 59 years old in good health and CMV-seronegative. Both conserved end residues are part of each CDR3. A D gene is named only where the DNA matches it firmly. Expanded clones are given a class, and other clones once, few, many or no size at all.

>TRBV19|TRBJ2-2|TRBD1|-
TGTGCCAGTACCCCCCCCTGGGACAGTAACACCGGGGAGCTGTTTTTT
CASTPPWDSNTGELFF
>TRBV7-9|TRBJ2-1|TRBD2|-
TGTGCCAGCAGCTTACCCGGGGGGAGCTCCTACAATGAGCAGTTCTTC
CASSLPGGSSYNEQFF
>TRBV5-6|TRBJ2-2|TRBD2|-
TGTGCCAGCAGCCCAATATGGACTAGCGGGGGGCAGACCGGGGAGCTGTTTTTT
CASSPIWTSGGQTGELFF
>TRBV7-9|TRBJ1-4|-|-
TGTGCCAGCAGCTTAGCGCTCGGGTCTAGTGGTGAAAAACTGTTTTTT
CASSLALGSSGEKLFF
>TRBV5-1|TRBJ2-1|-|-
TGCGCCAGCAGCTCCTCCGTGAGCAATGAGCAGTTCTTC
CASSSSVSNEQFF
>TRBV2|TRBJ2-5|TRBD1|-
TGTGCCAGTTCGGACAGGGGGGAGACTCAGTACTTC
CASSDRGETQYF
>TRBV9|TRBJ1-3|-|-
TGTGCCAGCAGCGTATCGGGGGGAAACACCATATATTTT
CASSVSGGNTIYF
>TRBV6-6|TRBJ2-1|-|-
TGTGCCAGCAGTTCGACAGGAAACTCCTACAATGAGCAGTTCTTC
CASSSTGNSYNEQFF
>TRBV6-6|TRBJ2-3|TRBD2|-
TGTGCCAGCAGTTACGGGACTAGCGCGCAGTATTTT
CASSYGTSAQYF
>TRBV4-1|TRBJ1-2|-|-
TGCGCCAGCAGCCAAGCCGGAGGTGTGCGAGGCTACACCTTC
CASSQAGGVRGYTF
>TRBV18|TRBJ2-7|-|-
TGTGCCAGCTCACTAGGACAGATCTACGAGCAGTACTTC
CASSLGQIYEQYF
>TRBV27|TRBJ1-2|TRBD1|-
TGTGCCACCGGACAGGGGTCCTATGGCTACACCTTC
CATGQGSYGYTF
>TRBV18|TRBJ2-7|-|-
TGTGCCAGCTCACCACAACAGGCGGTCGGGTACGAGCAGTACTTC
CASSPQQAVGYEQYF
>TRBV28|TRBJ1-1|-|-
TGTGCCAGCAGTTTATTGAGGAACACTGAAGCTTTCTTT
CASSLLRNTEAFF
>TRBV6-5|TRBJ2-7|TRBD1|-
TGTGCCAGCAGTTCCAGGACAGGGGGCTCCTACGAGCAGTACTTC
CASSSRTGGSYEQYF
>TRBV4-1|TRBJ1-1|TRBD1|-
TGCGCCAGCAGCCCGGGACAGGGGATTTTGTACACTGAAGCTTTCTTT
CASSPGQGILYTEAFF
>TRBV15|TRBJ1-2|TRBD1|-
TGTGCCACCAGCAGAGGAACAGGGGAAGGAGGCTACACCTTC
CATSRGTGEGGYTF
>TRBV5-4|TRBJ1-6|TRBD1|-
TGTGCCAGCAGCCTGAGGACAGGGCGGTCCTATAATTCACCCCTCCACTTT
CASSLRTGRSYNSPLHF
>TRBV19|TRBJ2-4|TRBD1|-
TGTGCCAGTAGTATAGGACAGGGGGCTTCCAAAAACATTCAGTACTTC
CASSIGQGASKNIQYF
>TRBV7-9|TRBJ2-5|TRBD2|-
TGTGCCAGCAGCTCGCTCTTGGGTAGCGGGGGAGAAGAGACCCAGTACTTC
CASSSLLGSGGEETQYF
>TRBV18|TRBJ2-1|-|-
TGTGCCAGCTCAGCCGCAGGCTCCCCTTGGAATGAGCAGTTCTTC
CASSAAGSPWNEQFF
>TRBV6-1|TRBJ1-6|-|-
TGTGCCAGCAACCCCCTCTATCAGGGGCCACCCCTCCACTTT
CASNPLYQGPPLHF
>TRBV4-3|TRBJ1-2|TRBD1|-
TGCGCCAGCAGCCAAGATCAGGGGGCGAACTATGGCTACACCTTC
CASSQDQGANYGYTF
>TRBV10-1|TRBJ1-4|-|-
TGCGCCAGCAGTTCCAGGGGTGGTGGAAAACTGTTTTTT
CASSSRGGGKLFF
>TRBV11-2|TRBJ2-5|TRBD2|-
TGTGCCAGCAGCTTACGGGGGGGACAAGAGACCCAGTACTTC
CASSLRGGQETQYF
>TRBV4-3|TRBJ1-6|TRBD1|-
TGCGCCAGCAGCCAAGATATCCTTGGGACAGGGAATTCACCCCTCCACTTT
CASSQDILGTGNSPLHF
>TRBV6-6|TRBJ2-3|TRBD2|-
TGTGCCAGCAGTTACACCAGCGGGGGGGCGGCAGATACGCAGTATTTT
CASSYTSGGAADTQYF
>TRBV2|TRBJ1-2|-|-
TGTGCCAGCAGTGCGCAGGGGAGATCAGGCTACACCTTC
CASSAQGRSGYTF
>TRBV27|TRBJ1-3|-|-
TGTGCCAGCAGTTTCTCTCCCCAGGGCGCCTCTGGAAACACCATATATTTT
CASSFSPQGASGNTIYF
>TRBV2|TRBJ1-5|-|-
TGTGCCAGCAGTGAACCATCCAATCAGCCCCAGCATTTT
CASSEPSNQPQHF
>TRBV18|TRBJ1-1|-|once
TGTGCCAGCTCACCACCGGGTAGGGAGAATGAAGCTTTCTTT
CASSPPGRENEAFF
>TRBV7-3|TRBJ1-2|-|-
TGTGCCAGCAGCTTACTACAGGGCCCCTATGGCTACACCTTC
CASSLLQGPYGYTF
>TRBV5-1|TRBJ2-2|TRBD1|-
TGCGCCAGCAGCCCTGACAGGGTGTACACCGGGGAGCTGTTTTTT
CASSPDRVYTGELFF
>TRBV7-6|TRBJ2-3|TRBD2|-
TGTGCCAGCAGCTTAGCACTCGGGGGGACTACAGATACGCAGTATTTT
CASSLALGGTTDTQYF
>TRBV7-2|TRBJ2-1|-|-
TGTGCCAGCAGCCCTGGGGGGGCGTACAATGAGCAGTTCTTC
CASSPGGAYNEQFF
>TRBV5-4|TRBJ2-5|TRBD2|-
TGTGCCAGCAGCGTGACTAGCGGGGCGCAAGAGACCCAGTACTTC
CASSVTSGAQETQYF
>TRBV4-3|TRBJ2-5|TRBD2|-
TGCGCCAGCAGCCAAGATGTAGTAGCGGGGGCAGTAGAGACCCAGTACTTC
CASSQDVVAGAVETQYF
>TRBV5-1|TRBJ2-5|TRBD1|-
TGCGCCAGCAGCTTAACGGGACAGGGTTTTGAGACCCAGTACTTC
CASSLTGQGFETQYF
>TRBV19|TRBJ2-3|TRBD2|-
TGTGCCAGTAAAGTTAGCGGGGGTCGCGGAGATACGCAGTATTTT
CASKVSGGRGDTQYF
>TRBV6-5|TRBJ2-1|-|-
TGTGCCAGCACCTCGCCAGGGTGGGATGAGCAGTTCTTC
CASTSPGWDEQFF
>TRBV7-9|TRBJ2-7|TRBD1|-
TGTGCCAGCAGCTTAGGATGGGGACAGGGCCGAAAAAACTACGAGCAGTACTTC
CASSLGWGQGRKNYEQYF
>TRBV30|TRBJ2-2|-|-
TGTGCCTGGATCCTCCGTCGACAGAACTTCACCGGGGAGCTGTTTTTT
CAWILRRQNFTGELFF
>TRBV19|TRBJ2-3|TRBD2|-
TGTGCCAGTAGTATTACTAGCGGGGGGGATGCAGATACGCAGTATTTT
CASSITSGGDADTQYF
>TRBV6-5|TRBJ1-1|TRBD1|-
TGTGCCAGCAGTTACGAGGGACAGCCGAACACTGAAGCTTTCTTT
CASSYEGQPNTEAFF
>TRBV7-9|TRBJ2-3|-|-
TGTGCCAGCAGCTTAGCGGACATCCGCACAGATACGCAGTATTTT
CASSLADIRTDTQYF
>TRBV27|TRBJ2-7|-|-
TGTGCCAGCAGTAAGAGGGGGGGCGGAAGCTCCTACGAGCAGTACTTC
CASSKRGGGSSYEQYF
>TRBV9|TRBJ1-6|-|once
TGTGCCAGCAGCGTAGGGGGGGAAAGGAATTCACCCCTCCACTTT
CASSVGGERNSPLHF
>TRBV5-1|TRBJ2-5|-|-
TGCGCCAGCACAACACAAGGGGGGACTACAAGGGAAGAGACCCAGTACTTC
CASTTQGGTTREETQYF
>TRBV5-6|TRBJ1-3|TRBD1|-
TGTGCCAGCAGACCACAGGGGGCGCGAGGAAACACCATATATTTT
CASRPQGARGNTIYF
>TRBV6-6|TRBJ1-4|TRBD1|-
TGTGCCAGCACTTACAGGGGAACTAATGAAAAACTGTTTTTT
CASTYRGTNEKLFF
>TRBV27|TRBJ1-2|-|-
TGTGCCAGCAGGAAGGGGCAGGTCGATGGCTACACCTTC
CASRKGQVDGYTF
>TRBV7-3|TRBJ1-5|-|-
TGTGCCAGCAGCTTAAGGACAATCCGATCTCAGCCCCAGCATTTT
CASSLRTIRSQPQHF
>TRBV7-9|TRBJ1-1|-|-
TGTGCCAGCAGCTTAGAGGGTAGGGACTCTGAAGCTTTCTTT
CASSLEGRDSEAFF
>TRBV25-1|TRBJ1-6|-|-
TGTGCCAGCAGTGACCGCGGAGGGCAAGGTTCACCCCTCCACTTT
CASSDRGGQGSPLHF
>TRBV27|TRBJ2-1|-|-
TGTGCCAGTAAGACAGGAAGCTCCTACAATGAGCAGTTCTTC
CASKTGSSYNEQFF
>TRBV30|TRBJ1-2|-|-
TGTGCCTGGACAGACAACACTAACTATGGCTACACCTTC
CAWTDNTNYGYTF
>TRBV4-1|TRBJ2-2|TRBD2|few
TGCGCCAGCAGCCAAGTAGGGCGGGGGGGCCCCGGGGAGCTGTTTTTT
CASSQVGRGGPGELFF
>TRBV4-2|TRBJ1-1|-|once
TGTGCCAGCAGCCAAGTTCGGGACACTGAAGCTTTCTTT
CASSQVRDTEAFF
>TRBV28|TRBJ2-1|-|-
TGTGCCAGCAGTTTTTTAAACAGGCCCGTCTTCTTC
CASSFLNRPVFF